Below, 5 T cell receptor beta chains from the same sample are listed, as sequenced in a study of blood T cells in healthy people across ages. With a J-beta primer mix and a sample-barcoded 5' primer, a second PCR ran about 6 to 11 cycles. TCRdb analysed the 5' RACE reads with MiXCR anew, one entry per CDR3 protein. The table shows about 1.8 million distinct CDR3 sequences, with around 50% occurring only once. Sequences were obtained from blood. These receptors were obtained from a woman in her thirties or forties in good health.

This clonotype was seen more than once but under ten times. The chain uses TRBV3-1 and TRBJ2-4; D uncertain. Trimming took 8 bases from V and 1 from J, leaving 12 bases between them. Germline assignment: CDR1 LGHDT and CDR2 YNNKEL (reference sequence). The CDR3 loop spans 14 amino acids. The CDR3 loop reads CASCRLGAKNIQYF. The CDR3 DNA follows: TGTGCCAGCTGCCGCCTAGGGGCCAAAAACATTCAGTACTTC.

This chain uses TRBV6-2 or TRBV6-3 with TRBJ2-2; 9 nucleotides line up with TRBD1. This CDR3 comprises 14 residues. CDR1 is MNHEY, CDR2 SVGEGT, per germline. V lost 6 bases to trimming and J lost 4 bases; unmatched junction nucleotides: 3. CDR3 amino acids: CASRKTGGTGELFF. CDR3 nucleotides: TGTGCCAGCAGAAAGACAGGGGGCACCGGGGAGCTGTTTTTT.

The rearrangement links TRBV29-1 to TRBJ2-1; 8 bases align to TRBD2. The CDR3 is 14 amino acids. Germline V CDR1 and CDR2: SQVTM, ANQGSEA. The V gene end was trimmed by 2 bases and the J gene end by 10 bases; junction bases not matched to a gene: 10. The CDR3 DNA reads TGCAGCGTTGAACCTGGCGGGGGGCGCGGGGAGCAGTTCTTC. Its protein is CSVEPGGGRGEQFF.

The chain combines TRBV12-3 or TRBV12-4 with TRBJ2-5; 7 bases line up with TRBD2. The J segment lost 2 bases and the V segment lost 5 bases, leaving 5 bases of the junction unmatched. CDR3 length equals 14 residues. The CDR3 sequence is CASSKPGLQETQYF. As DNA, the CDR3 is TGTGCCAGCAGTAAACCGGGACTACAAGAGACCCAGTACTTC.

This clonotype showed up just a few times. The V and J genes are TRBV7-2 and TRBJ2-7; TRBD1 agrees at 10 bases. V lost 3 bases to trimming and J lost 7 bases; unmatched junction nucleotides: 9. Germline assignment: CDR1 SGHTA and CDR2 FQGNSA. This CDR3 has 15 amino acids. CDR3 residues: CASSFAGTGVGEQYF. CDR3 coding DNA: TGTGCCAGCAGCTTCGCCGGGACAGGGGTAGGGGAGCAGTACTTC. The whole variable domain, remainder taken from reference TRBV7-2 and TRBJ2-7, is GAGVSQSPSNKVTEKGKDVELRCDPISGHTALYWYRQSLGQGLEFLIYFQGNSAPDKSGLPSDRFSAERTGGSVSTLTIQRTQQEDSAVYLCASSFAGTGVGEQYFGPGTRLTVT.